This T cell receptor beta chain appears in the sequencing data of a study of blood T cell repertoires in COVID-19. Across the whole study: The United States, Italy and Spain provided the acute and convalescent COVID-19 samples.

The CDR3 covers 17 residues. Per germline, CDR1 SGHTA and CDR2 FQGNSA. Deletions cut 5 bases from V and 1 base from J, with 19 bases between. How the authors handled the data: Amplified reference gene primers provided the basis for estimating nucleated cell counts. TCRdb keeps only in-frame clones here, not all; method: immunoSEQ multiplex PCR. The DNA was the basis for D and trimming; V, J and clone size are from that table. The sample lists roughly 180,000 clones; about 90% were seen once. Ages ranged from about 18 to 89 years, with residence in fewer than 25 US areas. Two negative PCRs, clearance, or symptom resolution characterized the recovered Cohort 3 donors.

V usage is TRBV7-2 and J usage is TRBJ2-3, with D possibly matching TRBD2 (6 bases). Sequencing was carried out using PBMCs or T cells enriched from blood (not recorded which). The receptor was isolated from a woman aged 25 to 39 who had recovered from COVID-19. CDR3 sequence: CASSPRDFVYGTDTQYF. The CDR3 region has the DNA TGTGCCAGCAGCCCCCGGGACTTCGTCTATGGCACAGATACGCAGTATTTT.